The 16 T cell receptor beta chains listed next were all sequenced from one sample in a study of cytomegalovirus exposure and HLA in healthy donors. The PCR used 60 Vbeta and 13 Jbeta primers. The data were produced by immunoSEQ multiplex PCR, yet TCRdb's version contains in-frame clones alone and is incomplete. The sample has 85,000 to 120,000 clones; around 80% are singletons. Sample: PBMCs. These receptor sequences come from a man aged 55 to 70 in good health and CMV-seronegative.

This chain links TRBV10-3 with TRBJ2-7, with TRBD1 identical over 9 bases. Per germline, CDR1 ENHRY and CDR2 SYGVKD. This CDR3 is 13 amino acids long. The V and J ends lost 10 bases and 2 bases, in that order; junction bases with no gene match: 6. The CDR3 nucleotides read TGTGCCACAGGGACAGGGTCGCCCTACGAGCAGTACTTC. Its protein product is CATGTGSPYEQYF.

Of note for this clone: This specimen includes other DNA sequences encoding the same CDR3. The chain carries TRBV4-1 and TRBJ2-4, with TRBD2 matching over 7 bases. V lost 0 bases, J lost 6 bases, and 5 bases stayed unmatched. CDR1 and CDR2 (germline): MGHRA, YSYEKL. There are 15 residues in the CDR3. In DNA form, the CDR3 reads TGCGCCAGCAGCCAAGAGGGGCGCGGGGGAAACATTCAGTACTTC. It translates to CASSQEGRGGNIQYF.

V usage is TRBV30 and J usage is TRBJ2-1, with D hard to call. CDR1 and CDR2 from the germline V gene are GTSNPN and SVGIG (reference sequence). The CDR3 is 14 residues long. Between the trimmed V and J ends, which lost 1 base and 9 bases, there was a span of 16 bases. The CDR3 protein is CAWSAASIGVEQFF. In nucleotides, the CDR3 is TGTGCCTGGAGTGCCGCGTCCATTGGTGTTGAGCAGTTCTTC. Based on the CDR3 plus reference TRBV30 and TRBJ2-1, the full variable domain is SQTIHQWPATLVQPVGSPLSLECTVEGTSNPNLYWYRQAAGRGLQLLFYSVGIGQISSEVPQNLSASRPQDRQFILSSKKLLLSDSGFYLCAWSAASIGVEQFFGPGTRLTVL.

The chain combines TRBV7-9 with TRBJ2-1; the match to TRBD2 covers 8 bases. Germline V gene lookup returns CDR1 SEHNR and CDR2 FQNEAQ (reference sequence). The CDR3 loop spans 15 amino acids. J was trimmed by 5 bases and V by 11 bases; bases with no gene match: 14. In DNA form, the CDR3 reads TGTGCCGGGTTAATGGCGGGGGGCATGAACAATGAGCAGTTCTTC. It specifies CAGLMAGGMNNEQFF.

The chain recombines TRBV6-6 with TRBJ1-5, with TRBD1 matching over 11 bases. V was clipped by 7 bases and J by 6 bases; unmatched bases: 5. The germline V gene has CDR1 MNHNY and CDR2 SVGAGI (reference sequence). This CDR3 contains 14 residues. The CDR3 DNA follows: TGTGCCAGCACGGGACAGGGGGTTAGTCAGCCCCAGCATTTT. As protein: CASTGQGVSQPQHF.

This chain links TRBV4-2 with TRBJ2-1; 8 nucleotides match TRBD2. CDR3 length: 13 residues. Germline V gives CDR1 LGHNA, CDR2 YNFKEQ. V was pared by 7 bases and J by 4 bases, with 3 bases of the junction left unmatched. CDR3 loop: CASKAGVYNEQFF. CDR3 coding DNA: TGTGCCAGCAAAGCGGGGGTTTACAATGAGCAGTTCTTC.

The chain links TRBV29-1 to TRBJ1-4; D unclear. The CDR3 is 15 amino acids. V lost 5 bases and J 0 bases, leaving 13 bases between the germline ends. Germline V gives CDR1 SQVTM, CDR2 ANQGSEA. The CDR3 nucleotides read TGCAGCGTTTATAGTAGTACTGCAACTAATGAAAAACTGTTTTTT. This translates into CSVYSSTATNEKLFF.

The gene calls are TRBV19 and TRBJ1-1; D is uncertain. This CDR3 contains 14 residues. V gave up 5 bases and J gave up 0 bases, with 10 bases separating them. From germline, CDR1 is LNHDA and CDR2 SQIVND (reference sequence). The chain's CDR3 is CASSLRSMNTEAFF. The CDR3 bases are TGTGCCAGTAGTCTCCGGAGCATGAACACTGAAGCTTTCTTT.

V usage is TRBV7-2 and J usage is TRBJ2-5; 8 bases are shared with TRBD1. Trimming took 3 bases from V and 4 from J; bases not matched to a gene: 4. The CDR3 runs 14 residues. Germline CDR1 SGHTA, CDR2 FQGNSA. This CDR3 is CASSLGGTGETQYF. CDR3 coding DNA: TGTGCCAGCAGCTTGGGCGGGACAGGAGAGACCCAGTACTTC.

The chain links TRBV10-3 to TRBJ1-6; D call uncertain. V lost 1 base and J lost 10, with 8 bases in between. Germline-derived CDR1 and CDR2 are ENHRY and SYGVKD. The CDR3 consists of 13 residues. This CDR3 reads CAISEFSESPLHF. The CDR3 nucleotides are TGTGCCATCAGTGAGTTCTCAGAATCACCCCTCCACTTT.

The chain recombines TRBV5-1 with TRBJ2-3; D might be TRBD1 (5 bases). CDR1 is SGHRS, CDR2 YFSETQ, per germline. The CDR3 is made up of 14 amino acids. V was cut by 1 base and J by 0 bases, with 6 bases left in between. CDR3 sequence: CASSLWTSTDTQYF. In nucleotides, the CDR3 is TGCGCCAGCAGCTTGTGGACAAGCACAGATACGCAGTATTTT. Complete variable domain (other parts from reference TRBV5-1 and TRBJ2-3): KAGVTQTPRYLIKTRGQQVTLSCSPISGHRSVSWYQQTPGQGLQFLFEYFSETQRNKGNFPGRFSGRQFSNSRSEMNVSTLELGDSALYLCASSLWTSTDTQYFGPGTRLTVL.

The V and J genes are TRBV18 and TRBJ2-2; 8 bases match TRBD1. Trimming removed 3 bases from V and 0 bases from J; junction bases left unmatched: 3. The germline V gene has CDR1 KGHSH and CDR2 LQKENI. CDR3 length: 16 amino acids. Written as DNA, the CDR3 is TGTGCCAGCTCACCCAGGACAGGGTCGAACACCGGGGAGCTGTTTTTT. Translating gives CASSPRTGSNTGELFF.

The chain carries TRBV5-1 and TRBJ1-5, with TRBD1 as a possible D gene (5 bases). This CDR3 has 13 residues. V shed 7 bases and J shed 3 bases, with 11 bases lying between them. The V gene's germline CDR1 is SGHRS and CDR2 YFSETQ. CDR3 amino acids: CASGKGYNQPQHF. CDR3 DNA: TGCGCCAGCGGGAAGGGGTACAATCAGCCCCAGCATTTT.

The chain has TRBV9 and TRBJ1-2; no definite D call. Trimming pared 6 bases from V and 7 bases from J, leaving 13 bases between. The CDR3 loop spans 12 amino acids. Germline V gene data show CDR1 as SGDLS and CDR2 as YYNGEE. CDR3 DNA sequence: TGTGCCAGCAAAGCGCCAGCAGTTGGCTACACCTTC. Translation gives CASKAPAVGYTF. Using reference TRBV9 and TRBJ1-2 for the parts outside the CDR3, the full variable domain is DSGVTQTPKHLITATGQRVTLRCSPRSGDLSVYWYQQSLDQGLQFLIQYYNGEERAKGNILERFSAQQFPDLHSELNLSSLELGDSALYFCASKAPAVGYTFGSGTRLTVV.

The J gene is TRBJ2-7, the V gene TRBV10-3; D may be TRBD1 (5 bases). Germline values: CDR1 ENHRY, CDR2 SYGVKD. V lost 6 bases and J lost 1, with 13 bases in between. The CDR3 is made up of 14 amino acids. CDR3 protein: CAISDGHRSYEQYF. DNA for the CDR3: TGTGCCATCAGCGACGGACATAGGTCCTACGAGCAGTACTTC.

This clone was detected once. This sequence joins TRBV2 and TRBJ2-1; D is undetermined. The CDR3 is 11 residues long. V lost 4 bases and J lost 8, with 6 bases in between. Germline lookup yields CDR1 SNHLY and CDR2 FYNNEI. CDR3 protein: CASSVYYEQFF. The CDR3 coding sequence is TGTGCCAGCAGTGTGTACTATGAGCAGTTCTTC.